This T cell receptor (beta chain) came from a study of T-cell memory formation after mild COVID-19 (dated by TCRdb to the early 2020s). A note on the overall study: TCR sequence clusters from the two donors were found to be largely donor specific. In two donors, T-cell clones that expanded and contracted after mild COVID-19 were followed by sequencing TCRalpha and TCRbeta repertoires longitudinally. Two young, previously healthy adult volunteers, one female and one male, were included in the cohort.

Sequencing was performed on an Illumina NovaSeq 6000. TCRalpha and TCRbeta cDNA libraries were constructed by 5'RACE with constant-segment primers, with sample barcodes and unique molecular identifiers being introduced. Trizol reagent was used to extract RNA from every sample. Library amplification was performed in two PCR steps, and a second sample barcode and Illumina TruSeq adapters were introduced in the second step. The libraries were sequenced on an Illumina NovaSeq using 2 x 150 bp paired-end reads. In the original analysis: The reads were demultiplexed and collapsed into UMI-guided consensus sequences using migec v1.2.7. Using mixcr v2.1.11, the UMI consensuses were aligned to TRA and TRB V and J templates and assembled into clonotypes. Expanded or contracted clonotypes were those called significant by both edgeR and NoisET, with noise models trained on biological replicates. edgeR calls used a false discovery rate-adjusted p below 0.01 and a log2 fold-change threshold of 1. As an exploratory analysis of dynamics, max-normalized trajectories of the 1000 most abundant clonotypes were examined by PCA with hierarchical clustering. Separately sequenced CD4+ and CD8+ repertoires were used to assign a CD4 or CD8 phenotype to each responding clone. TCRdb ran its own pipeline on the public reads, namely fastp trimming at Q25 and MiXCR clone calling, and kept in-frame beta chains. Entries are consolidated by CDR3 protein sequence, retaining the most common genes and DNA. TCRdb's processing, not the study's, gives the V and J calls here. The sample table contains 250,000 or so distinct CDR3 sequences; only one count was recorded for around a tenth of them. The ten largest clones represent more than 20% of the sample.

PBMCs were isolated by Ficoll-Paque density gradient centrifugation. Overall study outcomes, separate from this receptor: SARS-CoV-2 specificity was not confirmed for the second-wave clones peaking on day 37. The study covered only a couple of mild cases, and larger cohorts including severe cases with pre-infection samples were considered necessary. Some responding clones were detected in pre-infection memory, which suggested that pre-existing cross-reactive memory T cells had joined the SARS-CoV-2 response. From day 15 to 85, contracting clones showed balanced CD4/CD8 phenotypes, whereas a second wave of clones that expanded from day 15 to 37 leaned towards CD4+. Contracting CD4+ clones appeared mostly in the CM and EM memory subsets, whereas CD8+ clones were enriched in EMRA.

The CDR3, cysteine through phenylalanine, is 14 amino acids long. CDR3 DNA is the only sequence kept; it has 42 bases, read in frame from the first base. Reading the germline V gene gives CDR1 SGHRS and CDR2 YFSETQ. V is pared back by 4 bases and J by 5 bases, with 12 bases lying between the germline termini. Notes on this clonotype: What this receptor recognizes is not known. Base qualities are not at hand, and no much larger clone is one base apart.

Source material: PBMCs or a T cell subset sorted from them (not recorded which). The receptor chain draws on TRBV5-1 and TRBJ1-4, with the D gene uncertain. This TCR was recovered from a man aged 18 to 30 who had mild COVID-19 (a few samples of this study predate the infection). The sample titles of this study are shuffled in the database, so cell type and time point are left out; the donor was told from shared clones. CDR3 sequence: CASSTGPSNEKLFF. The bases are TGCGCCAGCAGCACCGGACCGTCGAATGAAAAACTGTTTTTT.